The present T cell receptor (beta chain) was sequenced within a study of metastatic and nonmetastatic thyroid tumors. Study background: Comparison of repertoires was carried out across blood and tumor or nodule tissue from malignant and benign thyroid patients.

Deletions cut 5 bases from V and 8 bases from J, with 18 bases between. The CDR3 loop spans 15 amino acids. Germline CDR1 reads SEHNR; CDR2 reads FQNEAQ (reference sequence). Study results and limitations: Reportedly, malignant thyroid tumors had significantly higher TCR beta diversity than benign nodules, in blood and tumor.

Thyroid surgery was performed in patients who had received no treatment beforehand. Under the authors' procedure: A papillary thyroid cancer distant-metastasis classifier was built from CDR3 differences across clinicopathological groups. TCRdb re-analyzed the PCR reads through MiXCR. TCRdb assigned the V and J calls; the authors' analysis was not used. The sample carries about 10,000 clones, about a third recorded once. This clone qualifies as medium-sized. Its antigen is unknown. Sequencing was done on a sample of tumor tissue. The chain couples TRBV7-9 to TRBJ1-4; D is unclear. This sequence originates from a female donor with papillary thyroid cancer or a benign thyroid nodule (not recorded which). Some clones in this sample may be carry-over from other donors' samples. The CDR3 nucleotides are TGTGCCAGCAGCACCTTGATGGCCGGGGAAGAAAAACTGTTTTTT. Translated, it gives CASSTLMAGEEKLFF.